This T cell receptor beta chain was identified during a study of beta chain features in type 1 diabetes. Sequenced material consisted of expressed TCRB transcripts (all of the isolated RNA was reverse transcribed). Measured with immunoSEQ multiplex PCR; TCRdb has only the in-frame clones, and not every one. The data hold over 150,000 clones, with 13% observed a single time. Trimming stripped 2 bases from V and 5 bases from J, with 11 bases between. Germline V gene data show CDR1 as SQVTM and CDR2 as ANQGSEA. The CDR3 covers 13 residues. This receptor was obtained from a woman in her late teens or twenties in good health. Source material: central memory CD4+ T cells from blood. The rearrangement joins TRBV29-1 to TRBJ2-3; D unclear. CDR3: CSVERSPGDTQYF. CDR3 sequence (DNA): TGCAGCGTTGAACGGAGCCCGGGAGATACGCAGTATTTT.